This is a list of T cell receptor beta chains from one sample in a study of OX40 agonist ivuxolimab in advanced cancers. TCRdb's table, derived via immunoSEQ multiplex PCR, lists solely in-frame clones and lacks some. The top ten clones hold more than 0.4% of a sample with about 73,000 clones, about 93% of them seen once. The sample in question was CD4+ or CD8+ T cells sorted from blood, obtained in a trial of the OX40 agonist ivuxolimab. These receptors were collected from an adult with an advanced solid tumor such as melanoma, head and neck, liver or kidney cancer. The CDR3 runs from the conserved cysteine through the conserved F or W. D genes are given only for firm matches. Clone size is given for some rows only: seen once, a few or many times, or a class if the clone is expanded.

TRBJ2-5,TRBV7-9,once,NA,CASGWGVQETQYF,TGTGCCAGCGGGTGGGGGGTTCAAGAGACCCAGTACTTC
TRBJ2-5,TRBV19,NA,NA,CASSKGVRGTQYF,TGTGCCAGTAGTAAGGGCGTGAGGGGGACTCAGTACTTC
TRBJ2-1,TRBV5-6,NA,TRBD1,CASSLIGTGEYEQFF,TGTGCCAGCAGCTTGATCGGGACAGGGGAGTATGAGCAGTTCTTC
TRBJ1-5,TRBV6-5,NA,NA,CASSYSSRVDQPQHF,TGTGCCAGCAGTTACTCGAGCAGGGTTGATCAGCCCCAGCATTTT
TRBJ2-7,TRBV18,NA,TRBD2,CASSPQRSGRESSYEQYF,TGTGCCAGCTCACCACAACGTAGCGGGAGGGAGAGCTCCTACGAGCAGTACTTC
TRBJ1-5,TRBV5-6,NA,NA,CASSLRGSNQPQHF,TGTGCCAGCAGCCTTAGGGGTAGCAATCAGCCCCAGCATTTT
TRBJ2-1,TRBV7-9,NA,NA,CASSLGAGTYNEQFF,TGTGCCAGCAGCTTAGGGGCGGGGACCTACAATGAGCAGTTCTTC
TRBJ1-5,TRBV7-2,NA,NA,CASSLGPGYGQPQHF,TGTGCCAGCAGCTTAGGGCCCGGCTACGGTCAGCCCCAGCATTTT
TRBJ1-2,TRBV12-5,NA,TRBD1,CASGYGLDRTPNYGYTF,TGTGCTAGCGGATACGGACTGGACAGGACTCCTAACTATGGCTACACCTTC
TRBJ2-3,TRBV19,few,NA,CASQSDRLVEQYF,TGTGCCAGTCAAAGCGACCGACTAGTCGAACAGTATTTT
TRBJ2-7,TRBV5-5,NA,NA,CASSLEQAVYYEQYF,TGTGCCAGCAGCTTGGAACAGGCTGTCTATTACGAGCAGTACTTC
TRBJ2-1,TRBV5-1,NA,TRBD1,CASSLTGAGQGNNEQFF,TGCGCCAGCAGCTTGACGGGTGCGGGACAGGGCAACAATGAGCAGTTCTTC
TRBJ2-7,TRBV5-1,NA,TRBD2,CASSFGTSGRSYEQYF,TGCGCCAGCAGCTTTGGAACTAGCGGGAGGAGCTACGAGCAGTACTTC
TRBJ2-1,TRBV6-1,NA,NA,CASSDSGSQGQFF,TGTGCCAGCAGTGACTCCGGGAGCCAAGGGCAGTTCTTC
TRBJ1-4,TRBV19,NA,NA,CASSQDNRNEKLFF,TGTGCCAGTAGTCAAGACAACCGGAATGAAAAACTGTTTTTT
TRBJ1-5,TRBV30,once,NA,CAWSSDSYNQPQHF,TGTGCCTGGAGTAGCGACAGCTACAATCAGCCCCAGCATTTT
TRBJ2-7,TRBV9,NA,NA,CASSVAGGLSYEQYF,TGTGCCAGCAGCGTAGCTGGAGGTCTGTCCTACGAGCAGTACTTC
TRBJ2-5,TRBV5-4,NA,NA,CASSLAGGETQYF,TGTGCCAGCAGCTTGGCAGGGGGGGAGACCCAGTACTTC
TRBJ2-7,TRBV7-9,NA,NA,CASSQQGIWQYF,TGTGCCAGCAGCCAACAGGGAATTTGGCAGTACTTC
TRBJ1-4,TRBV19,NA,NA,CASSRSDATNEKLFF,TGTGCCAGTAGTCGGTCGGATGCAACTAATGAAAAACTGTTTTTT
TRBJ2-3,TRBV11-2,NA,NA,CASSLDFSGNTQYF,TGTGCCAGCAGCTTAGATTTTTCCGGGAATACGCAGTATTTT
TRBJ2-7,TRBV5-1,NA,TRBD1,CASSLGQGPSYEQYF,TGCGCCAGCAGCTTGGGACAGGGTCCGTCCTACGAGCAGTACTTC
TRBJ1-6,TRBV30,NA,NA,CARSVQGSSSPLHF,TGTGCTCGGAGTGTTCAGGGGTCAAGTTCACCCCTCCACTTT
TRBJ1-2,TRBV6-4,NA,TRBD1,CASSADRAMGGYTF,TGTGCCAGCAGTGCGGACAGGGCAATGGGGGGCTACACCTTC
TRBJ2-1,TRBV7-9,NA,TRBD2,CASIPSGSYNEQFF,TGTGCCAGCATCCCTAGCGGGAGCTACAATGAGCAGTTCTTC
TRBJ2-1,TRBV7-2,NA,TRBD2,CASSPTPTSGEQFF,TGTGCCAGCAGCCCTACCCCGACTAGCGGCGAGCAGTTCTTC
TRBJ2-2,TRBV15,NA,NA,CATSRELRAGELFF,TGTGCCACCAGCAGGGAGCTACGGGCCGGGGAGCTGTTTTTT
TRBJ1-3,TRBV30,NA,TRBD1,CAWRQTGGSGNTIYF,TGTGCCTGGAGGCAAACAGGGGGCTCTGGAAACACCATATATTTT
TRBJ2-1,TRBV27,NA,NA,CASSRWGPNEQFF,TGTGCCAGCAGCCGATGGGGGCCCAATGAGCAGTTCTTC
TRBJ2-3,TRBV7-8,NA,TRBD2,CASSLNLLAGGPNTQYF,TGTGCCAGCAGCCTCAACCTGCTAGCGGGAGGGCCTAATACGCAGTATTTT
TRBJ1-2,TRBV30,NA,NA,CAWSNLHYGYTF,TGTGCCTGGAGTAACCTCCACTATGGCTACACCTTC
TRBJ2-1,TRBV30,NA,NA,CAWRRNTGSVNEQFF,TGTGCCTGGAGGAGAAATACAGGGTCTGTTAATGAGCAGTTCTTC
TRBJ2-1,TRBV6-5,NA,NA,CASSSVGTFYNEQFF,TGTGCCAGCAGTTCTGTGGGGACATTCTACAATGAGCAGTTCTTC